This is a list of T cell receptor beta chains from one sample in a study of blood T cell repertoires in COVID-19. Produced via immunoSEQ multiplex PCR; TCRdb's table is partial and in-frame only. The data contain about 280,000 clones, 85% of them singletons. Source material: peripheral blood. Receptors were obtained from a human donor in a cohort sampled during active COVID-19. Both conserved end residues are part of each CDR3. The D gene is left open where the match is weak. The size of a clone is reported for some rows only, either as once, few or many, or as a class for expanded clones.

J gene: TRBJ1-1; V gene: TRBV15; clone size: NA; D gene: TRBD1; CDR3 length: 16; CDR3 protein: CATSRVLLTGETEVFF; CDR3 DNA: TGTGCCACCAGCAGAGTTCTATTGACAGGGGAGACTGAAGTTTTCTTT
J gene: TRBJ1-4; V gene: TRBV19; clone size: NA; D gene: NA; CDR3 length: 15; CDR3 protein: CASRKRGQLNEKLFF; CDR3 DNA: TGTGCCAGTAGGAAGCGGGGACAACTTAATGAAAAACTGTTTTTT
J gene: TRBJ1-6; V gene: TRBV5-1; clone size: NA; D gene: NA; CDR3 length: 16; CDR3 protein: CASSTTGNSYNSPLHF; CDR3 DNA: TGCGCCAGCAGCACTACAGGGAACTCCTATAATTCACCCCTCCACTTT
J gene: TRBJ1-4; V gene: TRBV28; clone size: NA; D gene: NA; CDR3 length: 12; CDR3 protein: CASSPGWEKLFF; CDR3 DNA: TGTGCCAGCAGTCCAGGATGGGAAAAACTGTTTTTT
J gene: TRBJ2-3; V gene: TRBV5-1; clone size: few; D gene: NA; CDR3 length: 15; CDR3 protein: CASSLGGTVADTQYF; CDR3 DNA: TGCGCCAGCAGCTTAGGCGGGACGGTTGCAGATACGCAGTATTTT
J gene: TRBJ1-6; V gene: TRBV7-9; clone size: NA; D gene: TRBD1; CDR3 length: 15; CDR3 protein: CASSVGTAYNSPLHF; CDR3 DNA: TGTGCCAGCAGCGTTGGGACAGCTTATAATTCACCCCTCCACTTT
J gene: TRBJ1-4; V gene: TRBV3-1/TRBV3-2; clone size: NA; D gene: TRBD1; CDR3 length: 16; CDR3 protein: CASSQDRDRVYEKLFF; CDR3 DNA: TGTGCCAGCAGCCAGGACCGGGACAGGGTTTATGAAAAACTGTTTTTT
J gene: TRBJ2-7; V gene: TRBV7-2; clone size: NA; D gene: TRBD1; CDR3 length: 12; CDR3 protein: CASSPPQGRPYF; CDR3 DNA: TGTGCCAGCAGCCCCCCACAGGGGCGTCCGTACTTC
J gene: TRBJ1-5; V gene: TRBV19; clone size: many; D gene: NA; CDR3 length: 13; CDR3 protein: CASKGQNYQPQHF; CDR3 DNA: TGTGCCAGTAAAGGACAGAACTATCAGCCCCAGCATTTT
J gene: TRBJ1-4; V gene: TRBV7-9; clone size: few; D gene: TRBD1; CDR3 length: 17; CDR3 protein: CASSYVSKGQGYEKLFF; CDR3 DNA: TGTGCCAGCAGCTATGTTTCTAAGGGACAGGGCTATGAAAAACTGTTTTTT
J gene: TRBJ1-2; V gene: TRBV9; clone size: NA; D gene: NA; CDR3 length: 16; CDR3 protein: CASSVLQRASNYGYTF; CDR3 DNA: TGTGCCAGCAGCGTTTTGCAGAGGGCATCTAACTATGGCTACACCTTC
J gene: TRBJ1-2; V gene: TRBV7-2; clone size: few; D gene: TRBD1; CDR3 length: 15; CDR3 protein: CASSAPGQANYGYTF; CDR3 DNA: TGTGCCAGCAGCGCGCCGGGACAGGCTAACTATGGCTACACCTTC
J gene: TRBJ2-2; V gene: TRBV9; clone size: NA; D gene: NA; CDR3 length: 13; CDR3 protein: CASSVQGTGELFF; CDR3 DNA: TGTGCCAGCAGCGTACAGGGCACTGGGGAGCTGTTTTTT
J gene: TRBJ2-7; V gene: TRBV11-1; clone size: NA; D gene: NA; CDR3 length: 13; CDR3 protein: CASSYRNGYEQYF; CDR3 DNA: TGTGCCAGCAGCTACAGGAACGGCTACGAGCAGTACTTC
J gene: TRBJ2-1; V gene: TRBV2; clone size: NA; D gene: TRBD2; CDR3 length: 12; CDR3 protein: CASALAVNEQFF; CDR3 DNA: TGTGCCAGCGCACTAGCGGTCAATGAGCAGTTCTTC
J gene: TRBJ2-1; V gene: TRBV7-9; clone size: NA; D gene: NA; CDR3 length: 17; CDR3 protein: CASSSGGGGSSYNEQFF; CDR3 DNA: TGTGCCAGCAGCTCCGGCGGTGGCGGTAGCTCCTACAATGAGCAGTTCTTC
J gene: TRBJ2-7; V gene: TRBV6-5; clone size: NA; D gene: TRBD1; CDR3 length: 13; CDR3 protein: CASLATGVGEQYF; CDR3 DNA: TGTGCCAGCTTAGCGACAGGGGTAGGCGAGCAGTACTTC